This TCR beta chain is drawn from a study of CD8+CD57+ T cells in acquired aplastic anemia. Study details: Sorted CD4+ plus CD8+ cells gave DNA averaging about 3.2 ug.

A word on this clonotype: Its antigen is not known.

TCR beta VDJ combinations and CDR3 sequences were profiled from genomic DNA. TCRdb re-derived calls from the reads in MiXCR, one entry per CDR3 protein. The sample yields 100,000 to 150,000 distinct CDR3 sequences, 58% seen once. Patients chosen for sequencing had shown CD8+CD57+ cell expansion by flow cytometry. Diagnosis of severe acquired aplastic anemia applied to all patients. Blood was sampled before the patients had received any therapy. V lost 1 base, J lost 10 bases, and 31 bases lay in between. This CDR3 spans 19 amino acids. CDR1 LGHDT and CDR2 YNNKEL come from the germline V gene (reference sequence). Study outcomes and limitations: In common between the patients and the controls were some 28 CD8+ CDR3 sequences.

The V gene is TRBV3-1, the J gene TRBJ1-1, with D possibly matching TRBD1 (6 bases). The material sequenced was sorted CD4+, CD8+, or CD8+CD57+ T cells (not recorded which) from PBMCs. This receptor was identified in a human donor with aplastic anemia. The CDR3 bases are TGTGCCAGCAGCCAAGCCTCGGGTGGGGGCACAACGCAGTGCGAACGAGCTTTCTTT. It yields the protein CASSQASGGGTTQCERAFF.